This TCR beta chain was sequenced in a study of CD8 T cells in Susac syndrome. J lost 5 bases, V lost 0 bases, and 2 bases had no gene match. Germline CDR1 reads SGHRS; CDR2 reads YFSETQ. This CDR3 has 15 residues. Roughly 0.5 to 1 ug RNA was reverse transcribed with random hexamers. TCRdb reprocessed the immunoSEQ multiplex PCR reads with MiXCR, giving one entry per CDR3 protein. Of 200,000 or so distinct CDR3 sequences in the sample, 80% to 95% were seen once. This clonotype originated in a human donor with multiple sclerosis. Input material: CD8+ T cells from PBMCs. The chain is built from TRBV5-1 and TRBJ2-2, with TRBD1 matching 9 bases. The CDR3 region has the DNA TGCGCCAGCAGCTTGGAACAGGGGGCAACCGGGGAGCTGTTTTTT. Translation: CASSLEQGATGELFF.